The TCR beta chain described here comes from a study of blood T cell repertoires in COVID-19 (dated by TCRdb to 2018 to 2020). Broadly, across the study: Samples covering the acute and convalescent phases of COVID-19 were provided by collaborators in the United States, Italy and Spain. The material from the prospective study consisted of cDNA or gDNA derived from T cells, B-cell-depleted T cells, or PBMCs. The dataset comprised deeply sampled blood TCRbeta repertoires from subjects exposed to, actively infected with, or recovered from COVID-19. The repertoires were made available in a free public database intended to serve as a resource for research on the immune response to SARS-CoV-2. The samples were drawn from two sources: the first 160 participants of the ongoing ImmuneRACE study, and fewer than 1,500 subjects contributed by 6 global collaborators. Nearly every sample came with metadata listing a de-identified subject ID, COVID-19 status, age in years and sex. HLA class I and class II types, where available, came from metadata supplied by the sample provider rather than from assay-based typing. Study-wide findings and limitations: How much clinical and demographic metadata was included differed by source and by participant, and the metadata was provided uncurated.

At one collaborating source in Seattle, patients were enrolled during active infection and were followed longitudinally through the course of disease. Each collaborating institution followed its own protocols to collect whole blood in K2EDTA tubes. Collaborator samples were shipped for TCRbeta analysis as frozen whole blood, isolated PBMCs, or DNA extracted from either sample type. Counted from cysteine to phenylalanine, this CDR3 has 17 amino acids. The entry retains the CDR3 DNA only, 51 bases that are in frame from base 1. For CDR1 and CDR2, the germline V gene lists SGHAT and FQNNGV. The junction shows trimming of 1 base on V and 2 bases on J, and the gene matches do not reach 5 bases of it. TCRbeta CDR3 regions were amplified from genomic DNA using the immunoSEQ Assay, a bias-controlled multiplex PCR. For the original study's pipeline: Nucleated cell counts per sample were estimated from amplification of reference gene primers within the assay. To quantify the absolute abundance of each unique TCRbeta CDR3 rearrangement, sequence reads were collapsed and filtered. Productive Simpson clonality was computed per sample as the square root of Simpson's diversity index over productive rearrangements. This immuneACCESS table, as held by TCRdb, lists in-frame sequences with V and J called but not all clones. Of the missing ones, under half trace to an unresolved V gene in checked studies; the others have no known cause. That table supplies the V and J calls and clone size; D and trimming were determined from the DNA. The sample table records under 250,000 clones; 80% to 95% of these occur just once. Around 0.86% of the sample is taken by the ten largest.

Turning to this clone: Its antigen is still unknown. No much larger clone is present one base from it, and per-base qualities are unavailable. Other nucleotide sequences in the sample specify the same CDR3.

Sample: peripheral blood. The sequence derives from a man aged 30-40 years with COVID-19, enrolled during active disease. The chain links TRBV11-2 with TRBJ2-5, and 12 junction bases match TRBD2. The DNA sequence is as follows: TGTGCCAGCAGCTTAGGTGGAACTAGCGGGGGGCAAGAGACCCAGTACTTC. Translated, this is CASSLGGTSGGQETQYF.